This T cell receptor beta chain is from a study of metastatic and nonmetastatic thyroid tumors. Study details: A comparison of repertoires was made across blood and tumor or nodule tissue from malignant and benign thyroid patients.

Study outcomes and limitations: A significant increase in TCR beta diversity was reportedly seen in malignant thyroid tumors relative to benign nodules, in blood and tumor.

Trimming removed 2 bases from V and 7 bases from J, with 21 bases in between. Germline CDR1 is MNHEY and CDR2 is SVGEGT. The CDR3 extends over 16 amino acids. There were no patients who had received any treatment before thyroid surgery. Authors' processing steps: In papillary thyroid cancer, a distant-metastasis classifier was built using CDR3 differences across clinicopathological groups. TCRdb re-analyzed the PCR reads through MiXCR. These V and J calls rely on TCRdb rather than the paper's analysis. This sample has 30,000 or so clones; 20% to 25% occur once, and the top ten carry approximately 14%. Worth noting for this clone: Its matching antigen is unknown.

The origin of this receptor is a female donor with papillary thyroid cancer or a benign thyroid nodule (not recorded which). Some clones in this sample may be carry-over from other donors' samples. The sample consisted of blood. The chain employs TRBV6-2 or TRBV6-3 and TRBJ2-7; D is unresolved. This CDR3 is CASSYPSRRPGVEQYF. Here the CDR3 DNA reads TGTGCCAGCAGTTACCCCTCGCGCAGGCCGGGTGTGGAGCAGTACTTC.